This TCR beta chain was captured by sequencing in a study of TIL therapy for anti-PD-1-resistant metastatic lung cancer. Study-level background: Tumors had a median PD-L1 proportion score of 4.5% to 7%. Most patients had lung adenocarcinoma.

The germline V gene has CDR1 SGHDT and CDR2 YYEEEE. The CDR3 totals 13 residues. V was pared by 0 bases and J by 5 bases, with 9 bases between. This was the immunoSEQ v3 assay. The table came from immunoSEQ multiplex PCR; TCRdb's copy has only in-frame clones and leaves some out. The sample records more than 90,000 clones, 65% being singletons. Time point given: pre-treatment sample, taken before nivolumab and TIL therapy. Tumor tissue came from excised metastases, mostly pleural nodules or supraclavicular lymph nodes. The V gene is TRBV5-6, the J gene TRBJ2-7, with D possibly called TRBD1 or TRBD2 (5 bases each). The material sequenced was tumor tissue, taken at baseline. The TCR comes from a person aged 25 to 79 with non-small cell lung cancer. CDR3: CASSLGQGDEQYF. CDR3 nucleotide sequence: TGTGCCAGCAGCTTGGGGCAGGGAGACGAGCAGTACTTC.